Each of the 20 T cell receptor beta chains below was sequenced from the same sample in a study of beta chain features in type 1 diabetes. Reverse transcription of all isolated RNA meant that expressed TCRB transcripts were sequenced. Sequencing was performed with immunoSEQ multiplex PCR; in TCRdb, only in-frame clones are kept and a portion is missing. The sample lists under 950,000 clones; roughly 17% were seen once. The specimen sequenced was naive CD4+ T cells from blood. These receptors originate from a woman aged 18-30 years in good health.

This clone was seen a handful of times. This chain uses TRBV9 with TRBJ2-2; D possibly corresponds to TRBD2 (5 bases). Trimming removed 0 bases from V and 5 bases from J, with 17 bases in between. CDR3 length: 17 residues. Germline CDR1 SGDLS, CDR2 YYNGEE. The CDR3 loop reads CASSVEWGALGTGELFF. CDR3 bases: TGTGCCAGCAGCGTAGAGTGGGGAGCCTTGGGGACCGGGGAGCTGTTTTTT.

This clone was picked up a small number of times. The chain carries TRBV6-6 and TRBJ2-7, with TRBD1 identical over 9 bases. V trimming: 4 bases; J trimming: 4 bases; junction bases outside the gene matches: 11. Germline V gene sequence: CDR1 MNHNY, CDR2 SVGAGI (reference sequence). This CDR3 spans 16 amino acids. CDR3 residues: CASSSSSTGTGYEQYF. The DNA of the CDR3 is TGTGCCAGCAGTTCCTCCTCCACCGGGACAGGGTACGAGCAGTACTTC.

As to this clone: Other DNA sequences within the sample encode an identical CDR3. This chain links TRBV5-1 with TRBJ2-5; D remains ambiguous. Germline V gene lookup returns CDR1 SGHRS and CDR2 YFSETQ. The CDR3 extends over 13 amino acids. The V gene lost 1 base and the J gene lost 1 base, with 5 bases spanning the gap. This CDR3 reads CASSLLGQETQYF. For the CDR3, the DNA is TGCGCCAGCAGCTTGTTGGGCCAAGAGACCCAGTACTTC. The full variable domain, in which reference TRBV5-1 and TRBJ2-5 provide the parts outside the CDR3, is KAGVTQTPRYLIKTRGQQVTLSCSPISGHRSVSWYQQTPGQGLQFLFEYFSETQRNKGNFPGRFSGRQFSNSRSEMNVSTLELGDSALYLCASSLLGQETQYFGPGTRLLVL.

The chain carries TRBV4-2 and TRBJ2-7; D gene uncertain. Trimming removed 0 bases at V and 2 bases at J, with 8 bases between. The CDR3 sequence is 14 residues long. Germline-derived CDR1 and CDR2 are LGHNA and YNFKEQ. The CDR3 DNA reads TGTGCCAGCAGCCAAGATATCCCCGCCTACGAGCAGTACTTC. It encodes CASSQDIPAYEQYF.

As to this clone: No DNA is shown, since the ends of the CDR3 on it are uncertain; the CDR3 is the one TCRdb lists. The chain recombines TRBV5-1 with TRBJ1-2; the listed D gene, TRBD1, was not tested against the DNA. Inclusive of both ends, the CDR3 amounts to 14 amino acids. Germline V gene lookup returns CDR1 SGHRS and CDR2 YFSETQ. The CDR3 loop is CASSSSQAPNGYTF.

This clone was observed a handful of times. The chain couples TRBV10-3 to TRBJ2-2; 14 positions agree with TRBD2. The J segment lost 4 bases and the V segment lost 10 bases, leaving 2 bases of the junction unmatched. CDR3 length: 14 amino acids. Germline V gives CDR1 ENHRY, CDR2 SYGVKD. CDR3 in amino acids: CATGTSGGTGELFF. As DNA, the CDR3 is TGTGCCACGGGGACTAGCGGGGGCACCGGGGAGCTGTTTTTT.

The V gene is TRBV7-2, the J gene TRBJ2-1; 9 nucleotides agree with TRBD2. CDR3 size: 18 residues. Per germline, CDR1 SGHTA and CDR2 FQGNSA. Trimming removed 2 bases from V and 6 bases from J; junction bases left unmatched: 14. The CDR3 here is CASSLIGAAGGRGNEQFF. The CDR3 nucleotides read TGTGCCAGCAGCTTAATAGGTGCAGCGGGAGGCAGGGGCAATGAGCAGTTCTTC. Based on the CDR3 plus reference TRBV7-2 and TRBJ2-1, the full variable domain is GAGVSQSPSNKVTEKGKDVELRCDPISGHTALYWYRQSLGQGLEFLIYFQGNSAPDKSGLPSDRFSAERTGGSVSTLTIQRTQQEDSAVYLCASSLIGAAGGRGNEQFFGPGTRLTVL.

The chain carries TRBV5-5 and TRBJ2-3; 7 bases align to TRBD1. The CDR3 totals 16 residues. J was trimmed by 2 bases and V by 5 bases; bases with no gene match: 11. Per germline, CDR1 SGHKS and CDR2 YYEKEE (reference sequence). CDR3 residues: CASRRRTGADTDTQYF. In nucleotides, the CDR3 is TGTGCCAGCAGACGCCGGACAGGAGCTGACACAGATACGCAGTATTTT.

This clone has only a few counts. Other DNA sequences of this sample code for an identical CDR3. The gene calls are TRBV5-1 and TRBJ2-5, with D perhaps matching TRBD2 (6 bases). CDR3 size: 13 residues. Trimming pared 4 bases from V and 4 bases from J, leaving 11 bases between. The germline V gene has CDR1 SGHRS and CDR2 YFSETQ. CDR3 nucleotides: TGCGCCAGCAGCCCCGGGGGTGGAGAGACCCAGTACTTC. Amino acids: CASSPGGGETQYF.

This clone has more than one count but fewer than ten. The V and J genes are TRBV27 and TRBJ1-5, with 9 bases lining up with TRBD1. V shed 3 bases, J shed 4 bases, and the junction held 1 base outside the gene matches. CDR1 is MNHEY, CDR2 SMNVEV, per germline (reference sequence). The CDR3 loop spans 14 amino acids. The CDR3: CASSLGQGNQPQHF. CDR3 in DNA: TGTGCCAGCAGTTTGGGACAGGGAAATCAGCCCCAGCATTTT.

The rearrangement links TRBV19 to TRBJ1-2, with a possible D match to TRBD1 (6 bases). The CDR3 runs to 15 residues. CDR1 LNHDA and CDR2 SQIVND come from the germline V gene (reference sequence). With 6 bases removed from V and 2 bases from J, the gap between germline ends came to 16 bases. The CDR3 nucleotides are TGTGCCAGTAGAAGAGCAGGGGACGGCAACTATGGCTACACCTTC. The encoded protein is CASRRAGDGNYGYTF. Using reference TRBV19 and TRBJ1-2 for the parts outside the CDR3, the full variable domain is DGGITQSPKYLFRKEGQNVTLSCEQNLNHDAMYWYRQDPGQGLRLIYYSQIVNDFQKGDIAEGYSVSREKKESFPLTVTSAQKNPTAFYLCASRRAGDGNYGYTFGSGTRLTVV.

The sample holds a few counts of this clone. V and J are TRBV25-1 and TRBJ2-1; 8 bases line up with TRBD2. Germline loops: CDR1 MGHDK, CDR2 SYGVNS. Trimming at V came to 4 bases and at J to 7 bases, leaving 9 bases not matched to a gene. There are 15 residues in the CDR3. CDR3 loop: CASSVRREAGNEQFF. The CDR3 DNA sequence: TGTGCCAGCAGTGTGAGGCGGGAGGCTGGGAATGAGCAGTTCTTC.

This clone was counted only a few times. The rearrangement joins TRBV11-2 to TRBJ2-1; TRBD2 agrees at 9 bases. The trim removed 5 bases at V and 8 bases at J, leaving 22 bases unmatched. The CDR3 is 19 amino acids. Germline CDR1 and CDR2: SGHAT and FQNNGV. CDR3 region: CASSPTTLLAGWKPHEQFF. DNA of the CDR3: TGTGCCAGCAGCCCGACTACCTTGCTAGCGGGATGGAAACCCCATGAGCAGTTCTTC.

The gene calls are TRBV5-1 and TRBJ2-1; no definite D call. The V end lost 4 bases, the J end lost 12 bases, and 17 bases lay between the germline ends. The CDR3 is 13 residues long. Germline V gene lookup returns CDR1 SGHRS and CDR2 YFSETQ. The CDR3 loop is CASSPMDRPLQFF. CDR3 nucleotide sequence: TGCGCCAGCAGCCCGATGGACCGCCCACTGCAGTTCTTC.

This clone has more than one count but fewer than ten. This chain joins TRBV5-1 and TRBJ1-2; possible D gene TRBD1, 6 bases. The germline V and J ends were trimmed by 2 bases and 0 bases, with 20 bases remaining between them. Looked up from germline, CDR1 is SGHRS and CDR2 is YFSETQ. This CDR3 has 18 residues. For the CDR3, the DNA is TGCGCCAGCAGCTTTGGTCCGGCCCTCGGGACAACTAACTATGGCTACACCTTC. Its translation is CASSFGPALGTTNYGYTF.

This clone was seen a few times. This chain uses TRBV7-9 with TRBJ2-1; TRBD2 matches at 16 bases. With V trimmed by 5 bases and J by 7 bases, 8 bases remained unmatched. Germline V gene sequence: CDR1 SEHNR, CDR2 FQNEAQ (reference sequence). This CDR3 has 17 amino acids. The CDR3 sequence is CASSPGLAGGPRNEQFF. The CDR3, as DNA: TGTGCCAGCAGCCCGGGACTAGCGGGAGGGCCTCGGAATGAGCAGTTCTTC.

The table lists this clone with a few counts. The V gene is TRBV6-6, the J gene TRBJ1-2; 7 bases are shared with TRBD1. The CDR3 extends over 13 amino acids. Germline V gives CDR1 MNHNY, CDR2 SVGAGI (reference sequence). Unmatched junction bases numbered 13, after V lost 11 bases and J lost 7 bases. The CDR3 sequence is CAGRGGAAFGYTF. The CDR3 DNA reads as TGTGCCGGAAGAGGGGGCGCTGCCTTTGGCTACACCTTC.

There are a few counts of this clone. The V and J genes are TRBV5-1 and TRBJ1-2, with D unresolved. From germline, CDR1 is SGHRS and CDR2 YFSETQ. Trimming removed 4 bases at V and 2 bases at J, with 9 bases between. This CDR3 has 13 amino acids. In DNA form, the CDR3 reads TGCGCCAGCAGCCGAGAACAGAACTATGGCTACACCTTC. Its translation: CASSREQNYGYTF.

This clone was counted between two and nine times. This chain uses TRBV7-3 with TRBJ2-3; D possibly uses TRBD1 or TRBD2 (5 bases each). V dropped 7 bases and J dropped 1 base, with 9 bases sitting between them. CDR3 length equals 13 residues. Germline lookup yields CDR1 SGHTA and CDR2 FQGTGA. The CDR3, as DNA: TGTGCCAGCAAAAGAGGGGGCACAGATACGCAGTATTTT. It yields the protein CASKRGGTDTQYF.

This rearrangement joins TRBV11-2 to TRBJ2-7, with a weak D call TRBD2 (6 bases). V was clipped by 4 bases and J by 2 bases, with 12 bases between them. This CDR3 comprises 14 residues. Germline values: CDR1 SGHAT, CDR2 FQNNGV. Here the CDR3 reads CASSYGTGAYEQYF. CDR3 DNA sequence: TGTGCCAGCAGCTACGGTACGGGGGCCTACGAGCAGTACTTC. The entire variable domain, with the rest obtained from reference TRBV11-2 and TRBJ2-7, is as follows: EAGVAQSPRYKIIEKRQSVAFWCNPISGHATLYWYQQILGQGPKLLIQFQNNGVVDDSQLPKDRFSAERLKGVDSTLKIQPAKLEDSAVYLCASSYGTGAYEQYFGPGTRLTVT.